This TCR beta chain originates from a study of Graves' ophthalmopathy and Graves' hyperthyroidism. In the study overall: No ophthalmopathy within 18 months of follow-up signified stable hyperthyroidism.

This CDR3 contains 15 residues. Looked up from germline, CDR1 is LNHDA and CDR2 is SQIVND (reference sequence). V was shortened by 1 base and J by 0 bases, with 9 bases between the two germline ends. The study recruited hyperthyroidism patients aged 18 to 65 who were newly diagnosed, under 2 months' duration. Many counts were recorded for this clonotype. The antigen is unknown. Study-wide results and caveats: Blood shared most expanded thyroid clonotypes above 0.001 frequency.

Scientists amplified the TCR beta CDR3 regions from RNA transcripts. An opening RT-PCR round employed HTBI primers and preceded a second-round multiplex PCR. Each CDR3 protein gets one entry after TCRdb re-called the multiplex PCR reads with MiXCR. The sample yields 580,000 or so distinct CDR3 sequences, just under 40% seen once. This chain uses TRBV19 with TRBJ1-1; D unresolved. This TCR was recovered from an adult man with Graves' hyperthyroidism. The specimen sequenced was peripheral blood or thyroid tissue (not recorded which). CDR3 coding DNA: TGTGCCAGTAGTATAGGGGCCGTCATGAACACTGAAGCTTTCTTT. Residues: CASSIGAVMNTEAFF.